This note documents a single T cell receptor beta chain sequence. Both blood RNA, taken from unsorted whole blood, and germline DNA were extracted. This CDR3 has 13 amino acids. Starting from approximately 470 ng of total RNA, TCR beta cDNA was produced with a primer in the constant region. Three-round nested multiplex PCR performed with slightly modified ARM-PCR produced the TCR beta libraries. For 10 cycles apiece, the opening two PCR rounds ran with TRBV1-TRBV30 forward primers and a C-beta reverse primer. TCRdb recomputed calls from the multiplex PCR reads with MiXCR, one row per CDR3 protein. The profile shows about 320,000 distinct CDR3 sequences, almost 60% of them singletons. The sample is drawn from a study of tumor-infiltrating lymphocytes in primary liver carcinoma. Turning to the study itself: Sample yields, roughly 3.5 to 7.13 million productive TCRbeta reads, were similar across the tissue types.

Sequenced input: peripheral blood. This receptor was taken from a woman younger than 45 with primary liver carcinoma and hepatitis B virus infection. The rearrangement joins TRBV12-3 or TRBV12-4 to TRBJ2-1, with 8 bases fitting TRBD1. Written as DNA, the CDR3 is TGTGCTAGCGGTTTGGCAGGGGGCATTGAGCAGTTCTTC. Translating gives CASGLAGGIEQFF.